This entry lists 13 T cell receptor beta chains sequenced from one sample in a study of shared clonotypes between healthy human individuals. Libraries were prepared by immunoSEQ multiplex PCR; TCRdb keeps only in-frame clonotypes and omits some of them. The sample contains 700,000 or so clones, approximately 79% of which appear only once. Sequenced: memory CD4+ T cells sorted from blood. Subset: CD45RA-negative fraction. These receptor sequences come from a woman aged 30 to 39 in good health.

In this sample, this clone turned up many times. The V gene is TRBV27, the J gene TRBJ2-4; no definite D call. Germline assignment: CDR1 MNHEY and CDR2 SMNVEV (reference sequence). This CDR3 has 17 residues. The ends were cut back, 0 bases at V and 0 bases at J, with 12 bases in the middle. CDR3: CASSLSFGDLAKNIQYF. Here the CDR3 DNA reads TGTGCCAGCAGTTTATCGTTCGGAGATCTAGCCAAAAACATTCAGTACTTC.

In its sample, this clone was seen a few times. V and J are TRBV19 and TRBJ2-3; no clear D. V lost 10 bases and J lost 4, with 18 bases in between. The CDR3 contains 14 residues. CDR1 and CDR2 (germline): LNHDA, SQIVND (reference sequence). Written as DNA, the CDR3 is TGTGCCACCGGGTCGGGCGCGGCGGCAGATACGCAGTATTTT. This translates into CATGSGAAADTQYF.

The V gene is TRBV10-1, the J gene TRBJ2-7, with 13 bases fitting TRBD2. The junction had 9 bases not matched to a gene; V was cut back by 4 bases and J by 6 bases. The CDR3 has 16 amino acids. From germline, CDR1 is WNHNN and CDR2 SYGVQD (reference sequence). Written as DNA, the CDR3 is TGCGCCAGCAGTGGAGGACTAGCGGGAGCTGGGACCGAGCAGTACTTC. This codes for CASSGGLAGAGTEQYF.

The chain is built from TRBV4-2 and TRBJ2-5, with TRBD1 identical over 7 bases. The CDR3 is 16 residues long. CDR1 is LGHNA, CDR2 YNFKEQ, per germline. Germline trimming cut 6 bases from V and 0 bases from J; bases unmatched to any gene: 10. Here the CDR3 reads CASSDGGQMYQETQYF. CDR3 bases: TGTGCCAGCAGTGATGGGGGACAGATGTACCAAGAGACCCAGTACTTC.

In this sample, this clone turned up once. This sequence joins TRBV11-2 and TRBJ1-5; D unresolved. Trimming shortened V by 0 bases and J by 4 bases, and 16 bases separated the two germline ends. Germline V gives CDR1 SGHAT, CDR2 FQNNGV. This CDR3 comprises 17 residues. The CDR3 coding sequence is TGTGCCAGCAGCTTAGATTTGAGTTTGGGAAAGAATCAGCCCCAGCATTTT. Its translation: CASSLDLSLGKNQPQHF.

The chain is built from TRBV6-1 and TRBJ1-5; weak D call: TRBD1 (5 bases). This CDR3 has 14 amino acids. The germline V gene has CDR1 MNHNS and CDR2 SASEGT. Trimming took 2 bases from V and 7 from J, leaving 12 bases between them. The CDR3 nucleotides read TGTGCCAGCAGTGAACCGGGGGTGCTGCAGCCCCAGCATTTT. It specifies CASSEPGVLQPQHF.

This sequence joins TRBV28 and TRBJ1-5; 8 bases match TRBD1. Germline V gives CDR1 MDHEN, CDR2 SYDVKM. The CDR3 has 14 amino acids. V shed 7 bases, J shed 4 bases, and the junction held 6 bases outside the gene matches. CDR3 loop: CASTRTGLNQPQHF. In nucleotides, the CDR3 is TGTGCCAGCACACGGACAGGGCTAAATCAGCCCCAGCATTTT. Filled out from reference TRBV28 and TRBJ1-5, the complete variable domain reads DVKVTQSSRYLVKRTGEKVFLECVQDMDHENMFWYRQDPGLGLRLIYFSYDVKMKEKGDIPEGYSVSREKKERFSLILESASTNQTSMYLCASTRTGLNQPQHFGDGTRLSIL.

In its sample, this clone was seen once. The chain links TRBV5-6 to TRBJ1-4; possibly TRBD1 for D (6 bases). CDR3 length equals 15 residues. Trimming shortened V by 1 base and J by 7 bases, and 14 bases separated the two germline ends. Germline assignment: CDR1 SGHDT and CDR2 YYEEEE. The CDR3 sequence: CASSLNGRGGEKLFF. CDR3 nucleotides: TGTGCCAGCAGCTTGAACGGCAGGGGCGGTGAAAAACTGTTTTTT.

The sample holds a few counts of this clone. The chain combines TRBV11-2 with TRBJ2-4; D gene uncertain. CDR1 and CDR2 (germline): SGHAT, FQNNGV. Trimming removed 0 bases at V and 8 bases at J, with 8 bases between. This CDR3 is built from 13 residues. Here the CDR3 DNA reads TGTGCCAGCAGCTTAGATGAGAAGGACATTCAGTACTTC. Amino acid sequence: CASSLDEKDIQYF.

This clone was recorded at least ten times. The chain has TRBV10-3 and TRBJ2-7; TRBD2 matches at 8 bases. The CDR3 is made up of 15 amino acids. Germline CDR1 reads ENHRY; CDR2 reads SYGVKD. With V trimmed by 3 bases and J by 1 base, 5 bases remained unmatched. The CDR3 bases are TGTGCCATCAGTGACCTTAGCGGGACTTCCTACGAGCAGTACTTC. This sequence encodes CAISDLSGTSYEQYF.

The gene calls are TRBV5-4 and TRBJ2-7; the match to TRBD1 covers 12 bases. V gave up 3 bases and J gave up 7 bases; unmatched junction bases: 8. From germline, CDR1 is SGHNT and CDR2 YYREEE (reference sequence). This CDR3 is built from 15 residues. Here the CDR3 reads CASSSSGTGGLEQYF. CDR3 sequence (DNA): TGTGCCAGCAGCTCTTCCGGGACAGGGGGCCTTGAGCAGTACTTC.

The chain links TRBV2 to TRBJ1-2, with D possibly matching TRBD1 (5 bases). The V gene's germline CDR1 is SNHLY and CDR2 FYNNEI. V shed 3 bases and J shed 7 bases, with 15 bases lying between them. The CDR3 contains 14 residues. The CDR3 is CASSEAGYVTGYTF. CDR3 nucleotides: TGTGCCAGCAGTGAGGCAGGGTATGTGACTGGCTACACCTTC.

In DNA, the CDR3 is TGCGCCAGCAGCCAAGATGGGCAGGGGGGTACAGATACGCAGTATTTT. Translation: CASSQDGQGGTDTQYF. V usage is TRBV4-1 and J usage is TRBJ2-3, with D perhaps TRBD1 (7 bases). Germline-derived CDR1 and CDR2 are MGHRA and YSYEKL. The ends were cut back, 0 bases at V and 3 bases at J, with 13 bases in the middle. The CDR3 has 16 residues.